Following are 28 T cell receptor beta chains from one sample sequenced in a study of blood T cell repertoires in COVID-19. TCRdb's copy holds only in-frame clones and misses some; the assay was immunoSEQ multiplex PCR. Here the sample spans 290,000 or so clones, around nine tenths being singletons. Sequenced sample: PBMCs or T cells enriched from blood (not recorded which). Source of these receptors: a woman between 18 and 29 years old who had recovered from COVID-19.

V gene TRBV10-3 combines with J gene TRBJ1-5, with 8 bases identical to TRBD1. In germline, CDR1 is ENHRY, CDR2 SYGVKD. This CDR3 contains 15 residues. V was clipped by 6 bases and J by 0 bases; unmatched bases: 4. The CDR3 coding sequence is TGTGCCATCAGCCCTGACAGGGGTAGCAATCAGCCCCAGCATTTT. The encoded protein is CAISPDRGSNQPQHF.

This chain connects TRBV18 to TRBJ1-2, with a possible D match to TRBD1 (5 bases). Trimming removed 2 bases at V and 2 bases at J, with 12 bases between. Germline V gene sequence: CDR1 KGHSH, CDR2 LQKENI. The CDR3 runs 15 residues. CDR3 residues: CASSPSERGNYGYTF. The CDR3 DNA reads TGTGCCAGCTCACCAAGTGAAAGGGGAAACTATGGCTACACCTTC.

This clone was observed a handful of times. CDR3 residues: CASTSDQGQGYEQYF. CDR3 nucleotide sequence: TGTGCCAGCACCTCCGACCAAGGACAGGGCTACGAGCAGTACTTC. This chain connects TRBV2 to TRBJ2-7; TRBD1 agrees at 8 bases. Looked up from germline, CDR1 is SNHLY and CDR2 is FYNNEI. The CDR3 length is 15 residues. V shed 7 bases, J shed 3 bases, and the junction held 11 bases outside the gene matches.

V and J are TRBV6-2 or TRBV6-3 and TRBJ2-5; tentatively, D is TRBD1 (5 bases). This CDR3 is built from 13 residues. Germline CDR1 and CDR2: MNHEY and SVGEGT. Trimming left V 5 bases short and J 5 bases short, with 12 bases between. The CDR3, as DNA: TGTGCCAGCAGTCAGGGATTGCCGGAGACCCAGTACTTC. This codes for CASSQGLPETQYF.

The gene calls are TRBV7-9 and TRBJ2-7; TRBD1 matches 7 bases. CDR1 is SEHNR, CDR2 FQNEAQ, per germline (reference sequence). This CDR3 has 15 residues. Trimming took 2 bases from V and 2 from J; bases not matched to a gene: 6. The CDR3 reads CASSLPVTGPYEQYF. CDR3 nucleotide sequence: TGTGCCAGCAGCTTACCCGTGACAGGGCCCTACGAGCAGTACTTC.

The V gene is TRBV10-1, the J gene TRBJ1-2; 7 bases line up with TRBD1. The V and J ends lost 0 bases and 9 bases, in that order; junction bases with no gene match: 10. Germline V gene lookup returns CDR1 WNHNN and CDR2 SYGVQD (reference sequence). The CDR3 has 15 amino acids. CDR3 in DNA: TGCGCCAGCAGTGAGTCGGGGGACAGTCCTATTAGCTACACCTTC. Protein: CASSESGDSPISYTF.

This clone was seen at least ten times. The V gene is TRBV27, the J gene TRBJ1-6; D uncertain. The CDR3 runs to 13 residues. V dropped 2 bases and J dropped 9 bases, with 8 bases sitting between them. Germline lookup yields CDR1 MNHEY and CDR2 SMNVEV (reference sequence). The CDR3 DNA is TGTGCCAGCAGTTTAGAGGGTAGTTCACCCCTCCACTTT. Translated, it gives CASSLEGSSPLHF.

The chain combines TRBV7-9 with TRBJ1-1; tentative D call: TRBD1 (6 bases). The V gene lost 5 bases and the J gene lost 4 bases, with 17 bases spanning the gap. From germline, CDR1 is SEHNR and CDR2 FQNEAQ (reference sequence). The CDR3 contains 15 residues. The CDR3 nucleotides are TGTGCCAGCAGCCCGACTCAGGGGTTAGGCACTGAAGCTTTCTTT. It encodes CASSPTQGLGTEAFF.

The rearrangement uses TRBV25-1 and TRBJ2-1, with 10 nucleotides matching TRBD2. CDR1 MGHDK and CDR2 SYGVNS come from the germline V gene. This CDR3 is built from 16 residues. Germline trimming cut 4 bases from V and 10 bases from J; bases unmatched to any gene: 13. In nucleotides, the CDR3 is TGTGCCAGCAGTGCACCCGGGACTAGCGCAGCAATGGAGCAGTTCTTC. Its translation: CASSAPGTSAAMEQFF.

The gene calls are TRBV7-9 and TRBJ1-5; D unclear. There are 14 residues in the CDR3. Germline CDR1 reads SEHNR; CDR2 reads FQNEAQ (reference sequence). The ends were cut back, 3 bases at V and 0 bases at J, with 6 bases in the middle. The CDR3 sequence is CASSFFYSNQPQHF. For the CDR3, the DNA is TGTGCCAGCAGCTTTTTTTATAGCAATCAGCCCCAGCATTTT.

The chain is built from TRBV12-2 and TRBJ1-2; the table names TRBD1, a call not compared with the DNA. TRBV12-2 is marked as a pseudogene. The CDR3 runs to 15 residues. CDR3 amino acids: CASRLRPYRGEDYTF. Here the CDR3 DNA reads TGTGCAAGTCGCTTAAGGCCCTACAGGGGCGAGGACTACACCTTC.

The J gene is TRBJ2-3, the V gene TRBV6-4; D remains ambiguous. Trimming stripped 5 bases from V and 3 bases from J, with 9 bases between. Germline values: CDR1 MRHNA, CDR2 SNTAGT. CDR3 length equals 13 residues. The CDR3 here is CASSSSLTDTQYF. CDR3 sequence (DNA): TGTGCCAGCAGTTCTTCACTAACAGATACGCAGTATTTT.

The rearrangement links TRBV6-5 to TRBJ2-7; TRBD1 might be the D (5 bases). V lost 2 bases and J lost 2, with 13 bases in between. Germline assignment: CDR1 MNHEY and CDR2 SVGAGI. The CDR3 sequence is 15 residues long. CDR3 coding DNA: TGTGCCAGCAGTTACCAGGGATTAGGGACCTACGAGCAGTACTTC. This gives the protein CASSYQGLGTYEQYF.

This rearrangement joins TRBV27 to TRBJ1-6, with 8 bases aligning to TRBD1. CDR1 MNHEY and CDR2 SMNVEV come from the germline V gene (reference sequence). The CDR3 has 16 amino acids. V lost 2 bases to trimming and J lost 10 bases; unmatched junction nucleotides: 10. In DNA, the CDR3 is TGTGCCAGCAGTTTAAGGACAGGGCATGCTCGATCACCCCTCCACTTT. This sequence encodes CASSLRTGHARSPLHF.

This chain uses TRBV10-3 with TRBJ2-7; 10 bases agree with TRBD2. The CDR3 runs 17 residues. V gave up 4 bases and J gave up 3 bases; unmatched junction bases: 12. In germline, CDR1 is ENHRY, CDR2 SYGVKD. CDR3 nucleotides: TGTGCCATCAGTGGGTTGGGAGTAGCGGGAGGCTACTACGAGCAGTACTTC. This sequence encodes CAISGLGVAGGYYEQYF.

The genes are TRBV2 and TRBJ2-5; maybe TRBD1 (6 bases). This CDR3 has 16 amino acids. Trimming took off 5 bases at V and 2 bases at J, with 18 bases between the two ends. From germline, CDR1 is SNHLY and CDR2 FYNNEI. In DNA, the CDR3 is TGTGCCAGCAGTCTTGGGACACCGGGGCGGCAAGAGACCCAGTACTTC. Protein sequence: CASSLGTPGRQETQYF.

The rearrangement uses TRBV28 and TRBJ2-1, with a weak D call TRBD2 (7 bases). Germline loops: CDR1 MDHEN, CDR2 SYDVKM. CDR3 length: 15 amino acids. The ends were cut back, 3 bases at V and 4 bases at J, with 13 bases in the middle. The CDR3: CASSFEGGRYNEQFF. CDR3 sequence (DNA): TGTGCCAGCAGTTTCGAGGGGGGGAGATACAATGAGCAGTTCTTC.

V is TRBV6-5 and J is TRBJ2-3, with 8 bases matching TRBD2. There are 13 residues in the CDR3. Trimming took 7 bases from V and 1 from J; bases not matched to a gene: 1. Germline V gene lookup returns CDR1 MNHEY and CDR2 SVGAGI. The CDR3 region is CASKAGGTDTQYF. CDR3 DNA sequence: TGTGCCAGCAAAGCGGGGGGCACAGATACGCAGTATTTT.

The chain links TRBV27 to TRBJ2-5; 11 positions agree with TRBD2. J lost 4 bases, V lost 0 bases, and 1 base had no gene match. The CDR3 sequence is 15 residues long. The germline gives CDR1 MNHEY, CDR2 SMNVEV (reference sequence). CDR3 sequence: CASSLSSGRGETQYF. The CDR3 DNA is TGTGCCAGCAGTTTATCTAGCGGGAGGGGAGAGACCCAGTACTTC.

The count of this clone is one. The chain has TRBV19 and TRBJ2-3; no definite D call. The CDR3 contains 14 residues. Germline-derived CDR1 and CDR2 are LNHDA and SQIVND (reference sequence). Between the trimmed V and J ends, which lost 5 bases and 0 bases, there was a span of 9 bases. CDR3: CASSALTSTDTQYF. The CDR3 DNA reads TGTGCCAGTAGTGCCCTCACTAGCACAGATACGCAGTATTTT.

This chain connects TRBV6-2 or TRBV6-3 to TRBJ1-2; TRBD1 matches at 7 bases. Germline CDR1 is MNHEY and CDR2 is SVGEGT. The CDR3 loop spans 16 amino acids. Unmatched junction bases numbered 12, after V lost 2 bases and J lost 6 bases. The CDR3 region has the DNA TGTGCCAGCAGTTACGGGGGGACGACAGGGAGAGATGGCTACACCTTC. This codes for CASSYGGTTGRDGYTF.

This clone appeared a single time. The J gene is TRBJ2-1, the V gene TRBV6-5, with 11 bases matching TRBD2. Germline CDR1 reads MNHEY; CDR2 reads SVGAGI. CDR3 length: 15 amino acids. V lost 5 bases, J lost 4 bases, and 4 bases stayed unmatched. CDR3 coding DNA: TGTGCCAGCAGTCCTCTAGCGGGAGGTTACAATGAGCAGTTCTTC. This translates into CASSPLAGGYNEQFF.

The chain has TRBV4-1 and TRBJ2-7, with 7 bases that match TRBD1. V lost 1 base to trimming and J lost 4 bases; unmatched junction nucleotides: 7. CDR3 length equals 15 residues. CDR1 and CDR2 (germline): MGHRA, YSYEKL. CDR3 in DNA: TGCGCCAGCAGCCAAGTTTGGGGACAGAGTTACGAGCAGTACTTC. It specifies CASSQVWGQSYEQYF.

This clone was detected once. This chain joins TRBV5-4 and TRBJ1-1; D remains ambiguous. The CDR3 is 15 amino acids. V was pared by 0 bases and J by 0 bases, with 9 bases between. Germline V gene data show CDR1 as SGHNT and CDR2 as YYREEE (reference sequence). CDR3 region: CASSLATVLNTEAFF. In DNA, the CDR3 is TGTGCCAGCAGCTTGGCCACGGTTTTGAACACTGAAGCTTTCTTT.

V is TRBV10-1 and J is TRBJ2-1, with 8 bases identical to TRBD2. Germline V gene data show CDR1 as WNHNN and CDR2 as SYGVQD (reference sequence). The ends lost 0 bases at V and 8 bases at J; junction bases unmatched: 3. This CDR3 has 14 amino acids. This CDR3 is CASSESAGVDEQFF. The CDR3 bases are TGCGCCAGCAGTGAGTCAGCGGGAGTCGATGAGCAGTTCTTC.

This clone was detected only a few times. The V call is TRBV11-1, the J call TRBJ2-1; no firm D call. Germline V CDR1 and CDR2: SGHAT, FQDESV (reference sequence). V was shortened by 7 bases and J by 7 bases, with 14 bases between the two germline ends. This CDR3 is built from 13 residues. In DNA form, the CDR3 reads TGTGCCAGCACCTCTCTTTCTGTGAATGAGCAGTTCTTC. Its translation is CASTSLSVNEQFF.

The chain links TRBV11-2 to TRBJ2-7; D gene uncertain. This CDR3 is 14 amino acids long. Germline values: CDR1 SGHAT, CDR2 FQNNGV. V shed 0 bases and J shed 2 bases, with 8 bases lying between them. This CDR3 is CASSLDYSPYEQYF. CDR3 bases: TGTGCCAGCAGCTTAGACTACTCACCCTACGAGCAGTACTTC.

This chain uses TRBV5-6 with TRBJ2-7; D gene ambiguous. Germline-derived CDR1 and CDR2 are SGHDT and YYEEEE. V lost 1 base, J lost 2 bases, and 10 bases lay in between. The CDR3 totals 14 residues. The CDR3 is CASSLSFSPYEQYF. The CDR3 region has the DNA TGTGCCAGCAGCTTGAGTTTTAGCCCCTACGAGCAGTACTTC. Supplemented by reference TRBV5-6 and TRBJ2-7, the full variable domain reads DAGVTQSPTHLIKTRGQQVTLRCSPKSGHDTVSWYQQALGQGPQFIFQYYEEEERQRGNFPDRFSGHQFPNYSSELNVNALLLGDSALYLCASSLSFSPYEQYFGPGTRLTVT.